This is a list of T cell receptor beta chains from one sample in a study of blood T cell repertoires in COVID-19. Clones were read by immunoSEQ multiplex PCR, and TCRdb kept only the in-frame ones, dropping some. Altogether about 480,000 clones are present, about 85% being singletons, with the ten largest covering just under 2%. Sequencing was done on a sample of PBMCs or T cells enriched from blood (not recorded which). The origin of the receptors is a woman aged 18 to 35 with acute COVID-19. Both conserved end residues are part of each CDR3. The order of the fields is D gene, clone size, V gene, CDR3 length, J gene, CDR3 protein, CDR3 DNA. A D gene is named only where the DNA matches it firmly. Clone size is not always given. Where it is, it says once, few, many or a class for expanded clones.

>TRBD1|-|TRBV3-1/TRBV3-2|14|TRBJ1-1
CASSPTGGPVGAFF
TGTGCCAGCAGCCCGACAGGGGGTCCGGTGGGAGCTTTCTTT
>-|-|TRBV27|13|TRBJ2-7
CASSLSAGYEQYF
TGTGCCAGCAGTTTATCAGCGGGTTACGAGCAGTACTTC
>TRBD2|-|TRBV15|14|TRBJ2-7
CATSRSGSGYEQYF
TGTGCCACCAGCAGAAGCGGGAGTGGGTACGAGCAGTACTTC
>-|-|TRBV5-4|15|TRBJ1-1
CASSPKQGRGTEAFF
TGTGCCAGCAGCCCAAAGCAGGGTCGTGGCACTGAAGCTTTCTTT
>TRBD1|-|TRBV7-6|17|TRBJ1-3
CASSLNQGVASGNTIYF
TGTGCCAGCAGCTTGAATCAGGGGGTTGCCTCTGGAAACACCATATATTTT
>-|-|TRBV9|16|TRBJ2-1
CASSVGRAAINNEQFF
TGTGCCAGCAGCGTAGGGAGGGCCGCAATCAACAATGAGCAGTTCTTC
>-|-|TRBV19|14|TRBJ2-5
CASSITGYQETQYF
TGTGCCAGTAGTATCACAGGGTACCAAGAGACCCAGTACTTC
>TRBD1|-|TRBV10-1|15|TRBJ1-4
CASSHVQGANEKLFF
TGCGCCAGCAGCCACGTTCAGGGGGCGAATGAAAAACTGTTTTTT
>-|-|TRBV7-8|14|TRBJ1-1
CASSLTGQNTEAFF
TGTGCCAGCAGCTTAACAGGGCAGAACACTGAAGCTTTCTTT
>TRBD1|-|TRBV20-1|11|TRBJ1-2
CSARTGNGYTF
TGCAGTGCACGGACAGGGAATGGCTACACCTTC
>-|-|TRBV7-9|15|TRBJ1-6
CASSSWDTDNSPLHF
TGTGCCAGCAGCTCCTGGGACACCGATAATTCACCCCTCCACTTT
>-|-|TRBV29-1|14|TRBJ1-5
CSVLTQGGNQPQHF
TGCAGCGTACTGACGCAGGGCGGCAATCAGCCCCAGCATTTT
>TRBD1|-|TRBV2|18|TRBJ1-4
CASSEVAQQGVTNEKLFF
TGTGCCAGCAGTGAAGTGGCGCAGCAGGGGGTAACTAATGAAAAACTGTTTTTT
>TRBD2|-|TRBV19|15|TRBJ2-1
CASSTGTSPINEQFF
TGTGCCAGTAGTACAGGGACTAGCCCGATCAATGAGCAGTTCTTC
>-|-|TRBV21-1|14|TRBJ1-3
CASSKEGLLDTIYF
TGTGCCAGCAGCAAAGAAGGACTACTAGACACCATATATTTT
>-|-|TRBV27|15|TRBJ1-1
CASSLLGQGNTEAFF
TGTGCCAGCAGTTTATTAGGGCAGGGAAACACTGAAGCTTTCTTT
>-|-|TRBV29-1|11|TRBJ1-3
CSGRQGNTIYF
TGCAGCGGTCGACAGGGAAACACCATATATTTT
>TRBD1|-|TRBV24-1|16|TRBJ2-5
CATWRTGDLPRETQYF
TGTGCCACCTGGAGGACAGGGGACCTCCCCCGAGAGACCCAGTACTTC
>-|-|TRBV7-9|15|TRBJ1-1
CASSSYQGSNTEAFF
TGTGCCAGCAGCTCCTACCAGGGTTCGAACACTGAAGCTTTCTTT
>TRBD1|-|TRBV9|12|TRBJ1-1
CASGQGGTEAFF
TGTGCCAGCGGACAGGGGGGCACTGAAGCTTTCTTT
>-|-|TRBV5-1|14|TRBJ1-2
CASSPPGNNYGYTF
TGCGCCAGCAGTCCGCCGGGAAATAACTATGGCTACACCTTC
>-|few|TRBV27|13|TRBJ2-7
CAPSFSESYEQYF
TGTGCCCCCAGTTTTTCAGAATCCTACGAGCAGTACTTC
>TRBD1|-|TRBV11-2|17|TRBJ1-2
CASSLIGGQGENYGYTF
TGTGCCAGCAGCTTAATCGGGGGACAGGGGGAGAACTATGGCTACACCTTC